These 9 T cell receptor beta chains originate from one sample sequenced in a study of spatial heterogeneity in lung cancer. Time point indicated: sample taken at primary tumor resection. The study sequenced unsorted whole RNA from tumor, nontumor lung or frozen PBMC. TCRdb redid the calling of the 5' RACE reads with MiXCR, one entry per CDR3 protein. The table has more than 30,000 distinct CDR3 sequences, approximately 5.2% seen once. Sample: PBMCs, taken at surgery. These receptors were obtained from a female donor with early-stage non-small cell lung cancer.

This rearrangement joins TRBV2 to TRBJ1-2; 9 nucleotides align to TRBD1. CDR3 length: 13 residues. Germline loops: CDR1 SNHLY, CDR2 FYNNEI. The V and J ends lost 6 bases and 5 bases, in that order; junction bases with no gene match: 4. CDR3 residues: CASRGGQGYGYTF. CDR3 in DNA: TGTGCCAGCAGAGGTGGACAGGGGTATGGCTACACCTTC. The entire variable domain, with the rest obtained from reference TRBV2 and TRBJ1-2, is as follows: EPEVTQTPSHQVTQMGQEVILRCVPISNHLYFYWYRQILGQKVEFLVSFYNNEISEKSEIFDDQFSVERPDGSNFTLKIRSTKLEDSAMYFCASRGGQGYGYTFGSGTRLTVV.

This clonotype was recorded a few times. For the CDR3, the DNA is TGTGCCAGCAATCCCCAGGCGGGTGGTTCACCCCTCCACTTT. Protein product: CASNPQAGGSPLHF. This rearrangement joins TRBV27 to TRBJ1-6; D is ambiguous. Trimming removed 7 bases at V and 9 bases at J, with 16 bases between. Germline-derived CDR1 and CDR2 are MNHEY and SMNVEV (reference sequence). The CDR3 length is 14 residues.

The chain recombines TRBV11-2 with TRBJ2-1, with 7 bases identical to TRBD2. Germline V lookup: CDR1 SGHAT, CDR2 FQNNGV. The CDR3 runs to 17 residues. V lost 2 bases and J lost 5; bases outside the gene matches: 12. CDR3 protein: CASSLIGGGRAHNEQFF. The CDR3 region has the DNA TGTGCCAGCAGCTTAATTGGGGGTGGGAGGGCCCACAATGAGCAGTTCTTC.

This clonotype was seen many times. The V call is TRBV30, the J call TRBJ1-1, with 10 bases lining up with TRBD1. V gave up 1 base and J gave up 5 bases; unmatched junction bases: 4. There are 14 residues in the CDR3. CDR1 is GTSNPN and CDR2 is SVGIG in the germline V gene (reference sequence). The CDR3 sequence: CAWSATGGWTEAFF. The CDR3 nucleotides are TGTGCCTGGAGTGCGACAGGGGGCTGGACTGAAGCTTTCTTT.

This clonotype came up a few times. The chain is built from TRBV4-1 and TRBJ1-1; 9 bases align to TRBD1. The trim removed 5 bases at V and 4 bases at J, leaving 11 bases unmatched. Germline CDR1 is MGHRA and CDR2 is YSYEKL. The CDR3 spans 16 residues. In nucleotides, the CDR3 is TGCGCCAGCAGCGACTACAGGGGGCCCTTAGGCACTGAAGCTTTCTTT. Residues: CASSDYRGPLGTEAFF.

The V call is TRBV18, the J call TRBJ1-4; tentatively, D is TRBD1 (5 bases). Germline assignment: CDR1 KGHSH and CDR2 LQKENI. V was clipped by 0 bases and J by 3 bases, with 8 bases between them. CDR3 length: 15 residues. CDR3 in amino acids: CASSPPTRANEKLFF. As DNA, the CDR3 is TGTGCCAGCTCACCACCGACCAGGGCTAATGAAAAACTGTTTTTT.

The sample holds many counts of this clonotype. The rearrangement links TRBV4-2 to TRBJ2-7; 9 positions agree with TRBD2. The CDR3 runs 15 residues. V lost 2 bases and J lost 4; bases outside the gene matches: 6. CDR1 LGHNA and CDR2 YNFKEQ come from the germline V gene. The CDR3 loop is CASSQPGTSSYEQYF. Written as DNA, the CDR3 is TGTGCCAGCAGCCAACCCGGGACTAGCAGTTACGAGCAGTACTTC.

This rearrangement joins TRBV30 to TRBJ1-3, with no clear D. The germline CDR1 and CDR2 sequences are GTSNPN and SVGIG (reference sequence). The CDR3 contains 13 residues. With 2 bases removed from V and 4 bases from J, the gap between germline ends came to 9 bases. The CDR3 sequence: CAWSQSGGNTIYF. For the CDR3, the DNA is TGTGCCTGGAGTCAAAGCGGAGGAAACACCATATATTTT.

This clonotype was observed a handful of times. The chain uses TRBV10-3 and TRBJ2-7, with D unclear. V was clipped by 2 bases and J by 10 bases, with 15 bases between them. There are 13 residues in the CDR3. The germline V gene has CDR1 ENHRY and CDR2 SYGVKD. The CDR3 sequence is CAISEPSLGPQYF. The CDR3 DNA sequence: TGTGCCATCAGTGAGCCCTCGCTGGGTCCCCAGTACTTC.